This T cell receptor (beta chain) was found in a study of cytomegalovirus exposure and HLA in healthy donors. The study's findings and limits: Most TCR sequences showed up rarely, but some public TCRs showed up in many donors. Subsequent analysis revealed that first-cohort TCR clusters tended to co-occur in the 110 or so validation repertoires.

The donors were part of the roughly 120-subject validation cohort, which stood apart from the roughly 730-subject first cohort. A remark on this clone: Antigen specificity is unknown.

Produced via immunoSEQ multiplex PCR; TCRdb's table is partial and in-frame only. The sample includes 250,000 to 400,000 clones, approximately 88% of them seen just once. The sequence was obtained from a man younger than 45 in good health and CMV-seronegative. The sequencing input was PBMCs.

CDR3 nucleotide sequence: TGTGCCAGCAGCTTACGGGTCCCACCCGAAATGGTCACCGGGGAGCTGTTTTTT. Its translation is CASSLRVPPEMVTGELFF. This sequence joins TRBV7-2 and TRBJ2-2; D is unresolved. V was clipped by 2 bases and J by 4 bases, with 20 bases between them. The CDR3 contains 18 residues. Germline lookup yields CDR1 SGHTA and CDR2 FQGNSA.